Each of the 13 T cell receptor beta chains below was sequenced from the same sample in a study of T cell repertoires in cytomegalovirus infection. Using its own MiXCR run on the reads, TCRdb lists one record per CDR3 protein. This repertoire shows about a million distinct CDR3 sequences, 30% to 40% found once; its top ten account for about an eighth. No cognate antigen is known for these TCRs. The source material was cultured CD8+ T cells from PBMCs, sampled from culture after CMV antigen stimulation. These receptors were collected from a human donor in good health (CMV status not recorded). Some clones in this sample may be carry-over from other donors' samples.

The rearrangement links TRBV10-2 to TRBJ2-2; a possible D gene is TRBD2 (5 bases). The germline V and J ends were trimmed by 6 bases and 4 bases, with 12 bases remaining between them. CDR1 is WSHSY, CDR2 SAAADI, per germline. CDR3 size: 14 residues. The CDR3 sequence: CASRGVPRTGELFF. The CDR3 DNA reads as TGCGCCAGCAGGGGAGTACCCCGCACCGGGGAGCTGTTTTTT.

The chain joins TRBV2 to TRBJ1-4, with TRBD1 as a possible D gene (6 bases). CDR1 and CDR2 from the germline V gene are SNHLY and FYNNEI. This CDR3 comprises 17 residues. V dropped 1 base and J dropped 4 bases, with 16 bases sitting between them. The CDR3 is CASSEGGGAWRNEKLFF. In DNA, the CDR3 is TGTGCCAGCAGTGAAGGGGGGGGCGCGTGGCGTAATGAAAAACTGTTTTTT.

The table lists this clonotype with a few counts. The chain carries TRBV6-2 or TRBV6-3 and TRBJ2-1; D tentatively reads TRBD1 or TRBD2 (5 bases each). The CDR3 has 13 residues. V shed 9 bases and J shed 4 bases, with 13 bases lying between them. Germline CDR1 and CDR2: MNHEY and SVGEGT. The CDR3 protein is CASLRDHYNEQFF. The CDR3 nucleotides read TGTGCCAGTCTCCGGGACCATTACAATGAGCAGTTCTTC.

A few counts support this clonotype. V gene TRBV24-1 combines with J gene TRBJ2-3; D possibly corresponds to TRBD2 (6 bases). Between the trimmed V and J ends, which lost 1 base and 8 bases, there was a span of 15 bases. CDR3 length: 15 residues. Germline V gene data show CDR1 as KGHDR and CDR2 as SFDVKD. The DNA of the CDR3 is TGTGCCACCAGTGATTTTTTGCAGGCCGGGAGTACGCAGTATTTT. The encoded protein is CATSDFLQAGSTQYF.

This clonotype was detected a few times. This rearrangement joins TRBV7-6 to TRBJ1-6; D might be TRBD1 (6 bases). The CDR3 covers 17 residues. V was clipped by 1 base and J by 0 bases, with 10 bases between them. The germline gives CDR1 SGHVS, CDR2 FNYEAQ. CDR3 bases: TGTGCCAGCAGCTTAGAAGTAGGGGGCTCCTATAATTCACCCCTCCACTTT. Its translation is CASSLEVGGSYNSPLHF.

Remarks on this clonotype: A much larger clone lies a single base off, so this may be a read error. The J gene is TRBJ2-1, the V gene TRBV27; 7 bases agree with TRBD1. J lost 4 bases, V lost 6 bases, and 6 bases had no gene match. CDR3 size: 14 residues. Per germline, CDR1 MNHEY and CDR2 SMNVEV (reference sequence). CDR3 coding DNA: TGTGCCAGCAGACCCGGGACAGAGTACAATGAGCAGTTCTTC. Its translation: CASRPGTEYNEQFF.

The chain couples TRBV6-8 to TRBJ2-3; no clear D gene. In germline, CDR1 is MNHGY, CDR2 SAAAGT. This CDR3 is built from 16 residues. The V gene lost 4 bases and the J gene lost 0 bases, with 14 bases spanning the gap. The chain's CDR3 is CASSFSTGISTDTQYF. CDR3 in DNA: TGTGCCAGCAGTTTTTCTACTGGGATTAGCACAGATACGCAGTATTTT.

This clonotype has only a few counts. The V gene is TRBV20-1, the J gene TRBJ2-5, with TRBD2 as a possible D gene (5 bases). Trimming cost V 7 bases and J 5 bases, with 17 bases left between them. The CDR3 is made up of 13 amino acids. Looked up from germline, CDR1 is DFQATT and CDR2 is SNEGSKA (reference sequence). The CDR3 region is CSGSGPPGETQYF. For the CDR3, the DNA is TGCAGTGGCTCAGGACCTCCGGGGGAGACCCAGTACTTC.

This clonotype was observed a few times. The J gene is TRBJ1-2, the V gene TRBV7-6, with a possible D match to TRBD1 (5 bases). The germline gives CDR1 SGHVS, CDR2 FNYEAQ. V was clipped by 0 bases and J by 3 bases, with 8 bases between them. The CDR3 spans 14 residues. CDR3 nucleotide sequence: TGTGCCAGCAGCTTAGCGGAAGGGGACTATGGCTACACCTTC. It encodes CASSLAEGDYGYTF.

This clonotype was seen a handful of times. The rearrangement links TRBV7-9 to TRBJ1-2, with 7 nucleotides matching TRBD1. Germline trimming cut 6 bases from V and 3 bases from J; bases unmatched to any gene: 7. The CDR3 runs 14 residues. CDR1 is SEHNR, CDR2 FQNEAQ, per germline (reference sequence). CDR3 coding DNA: TGTGCCAGCAGATCACAGGGGAGTCACTATGGCTACACCTTC. This translates into CASRSQGSHYGYTF. The whole variable domain, remainder taken from reference TRBV7-9 and TRBJ1-2, is DTGVSQNPRHKITKRGQNVTFRCDPISEHNRLYWYRQTLGQGPEFLTYFQNEAQLEKSRLLSDRFSAERPKGSFSTLEIQRTEQGDSAMYLCASRSQGSHYGYTFGSGTRLTVV.

In this sample, this clonotype turned up many times. The chain employs TRBV7-9 and TRBJ1-2, with D unclear. The CDR3 sequence is 13 residues long. Germline V gives CDR1 SEHNR, CDR2 FQNEAQ (reference sequence). V lost 5 bases and J lost 6, with 13 bases in between. CDR3 in amino acids: CASSPEIIDGYTF. The CDR3 nucleotides read TGTGCCAGCAGCCCTGAGATTATAGATGGCTACACCTTC.

This clonotype was recorded a few times. The chain recombines TRBV29-1 with TRBJ2-1; 13 bases agree with TRBD2. CDR3 length: 18 residues. V lost 0 bases, J lost 8 bases, and 13 bases stayed unmatched. Germline CDR1 is SQVTM and CDR2 is ANQGSEA. Here the CDR3 DNA reads TGCAGCGTTGAAGATTTCGGGACTAGCGGGGCCGCCGGCTATGAGCAGTTCTTC. This gives the protein CSVEDFGTSGAAGYEQFF.

In regard to this clonotype: At one of its ends the junction is not consistent with the germline gene, which may arise from a read error. As DNA, the CDR3 is TGTGCCAGCAGTTACCCGCAGCCCCGGGGCACAGATACGCAGTGTTTT. It specifies CASSYPQPRGTDTQCF. J is TRBJ2-3 and V is TRBV6-6; either TRBD1 or TRBD2 may supply D (5 bases each). The CDR3 totals 16 residues. The germline CDR1 and CDR2 sequences are MNHNY and SVGAGI (reference sequence).